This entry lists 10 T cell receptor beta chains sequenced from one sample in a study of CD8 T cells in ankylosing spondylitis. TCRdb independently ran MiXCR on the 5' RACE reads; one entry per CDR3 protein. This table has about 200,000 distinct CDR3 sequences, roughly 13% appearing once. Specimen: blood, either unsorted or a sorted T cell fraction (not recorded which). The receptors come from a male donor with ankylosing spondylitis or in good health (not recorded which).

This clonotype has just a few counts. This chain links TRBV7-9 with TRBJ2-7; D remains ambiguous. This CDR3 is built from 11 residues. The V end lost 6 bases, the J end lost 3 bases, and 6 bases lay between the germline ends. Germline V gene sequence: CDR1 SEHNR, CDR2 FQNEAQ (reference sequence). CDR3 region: CASSAYYEQYF. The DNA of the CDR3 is TGTGCCAGCAGTGCTTACTACGAGCAGTACTTC.

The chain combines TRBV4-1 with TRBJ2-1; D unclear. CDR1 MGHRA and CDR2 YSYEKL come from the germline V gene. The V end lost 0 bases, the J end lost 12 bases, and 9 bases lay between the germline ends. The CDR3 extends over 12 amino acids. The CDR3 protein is CASSQDLGTQFF. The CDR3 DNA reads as TGCGCCAGCAGCCAAGATCTTGGTACGCAGTTCTTC.

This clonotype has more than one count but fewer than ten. The CDR3 nucleotides are TGTGCCAGCAGCCCTCCGCCCGGGACAGGGGGGTACAATGAGCAGTTCTTC. The encoded protein is CASSPPPGTGGYNEQFF. The chain has TRBV7-9 and TRBJ2-1; 11 bases are a match to TRBD1. V was clipped by 5 bases and J by 4 bases; unmatched bases: 10. Germline V gives CDR1 SEHNR, CDR2 FQNEAQ (reference sequence). The CDR3 covers 17 residues.

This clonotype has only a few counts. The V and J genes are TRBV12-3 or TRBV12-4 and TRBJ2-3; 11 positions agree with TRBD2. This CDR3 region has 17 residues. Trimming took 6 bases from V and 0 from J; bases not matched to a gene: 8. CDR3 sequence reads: CASSSGLAGLSTDTQYF. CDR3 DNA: TGTGCCAGCAGCTCTGGACTAGCGGGCCTTAGCACAGATACGCAGTATTTT.

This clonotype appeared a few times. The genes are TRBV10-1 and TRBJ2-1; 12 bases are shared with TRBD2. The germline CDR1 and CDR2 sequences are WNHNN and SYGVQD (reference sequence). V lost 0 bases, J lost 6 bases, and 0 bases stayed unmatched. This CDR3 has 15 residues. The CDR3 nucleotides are TGCGCCAGCAGTGAGTCGACTAGCGGGGGCAATGAGCAGTTCTTC. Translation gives CASSESTSGGNEQFF.

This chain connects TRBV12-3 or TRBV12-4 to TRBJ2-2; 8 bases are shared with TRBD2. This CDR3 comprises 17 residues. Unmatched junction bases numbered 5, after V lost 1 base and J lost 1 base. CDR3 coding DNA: TGTGCCAGCAGTTTAGTTTGGCTAGCGGGGAACACCGGGGAGCTGTTTTTT. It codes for CASSLVWLAGNTGELFF.

The CDR3 nucleotides are TGCAGTGCTGCGACGGGTAATGAGCAGTTCTTC. This sequence encodes CSAATGNEQFF. The rearrangement links TRBV20-1 to TRBJ2-1; D is ambiguous. With 5 bases removed from V and 7 bases from J, the gap between germline ends came to 9 bases. CDR1 and CDR2 from the germline V gene are DFQATT and SNEGSKA (reference sequence). CDR3 size: 11 residues.

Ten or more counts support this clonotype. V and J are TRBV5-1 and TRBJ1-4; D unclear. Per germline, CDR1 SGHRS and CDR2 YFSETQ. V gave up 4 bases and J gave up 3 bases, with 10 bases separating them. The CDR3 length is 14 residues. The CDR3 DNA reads TGCGCCAGCAGCCTATTTCAATCTAATGAAAAACTGTTTTTT. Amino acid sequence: CASSLFQSNEKLFF.

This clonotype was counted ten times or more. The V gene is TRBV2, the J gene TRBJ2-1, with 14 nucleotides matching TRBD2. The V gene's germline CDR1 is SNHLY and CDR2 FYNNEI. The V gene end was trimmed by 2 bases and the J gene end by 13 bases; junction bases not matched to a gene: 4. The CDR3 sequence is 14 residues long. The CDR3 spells CASSELGLAGVQFF. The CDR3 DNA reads TGTGCCAGCAGTGAATTGGGACTAGCGGGGGTCCAGTTCTTC.

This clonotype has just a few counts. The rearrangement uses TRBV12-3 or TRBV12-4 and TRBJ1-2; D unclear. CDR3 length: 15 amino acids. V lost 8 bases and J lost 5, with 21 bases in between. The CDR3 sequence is CASHLDLTRGYGYTF. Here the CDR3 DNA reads TGTGCCAGCCATTTAGACCTAACCCGGGGATATGGCTACACCTTC.